This TCR beta chain emerged from a study of CD8+CD57+ T cells in acquired aplastic anemia. Study outcomes and limitations: In CD8+ cells, Simpson's diversity showed no significant difference between patients and controls.

TCR beta VDJ and CDR3 profiles were obtained from a genomic DNA template. TCRdb re-called the reads through MiXCR, storing one row per CDR3 protein. The sample includes tens of thousands of distinct CDR3 sequences, roughly 69% seen only once; the top ten take 45% to 65%. To note about this clonotype: Its antigen is as yet unknown.

The CDR3 consists of 17 residues. Trimming cost V 5 bases and J 4 bases; bases outside gene matches: 14. CDR1 and CDR2 (germline): MNHNS, SASEGT. Whoever was chosen for sequencing had shown CD8+CD57+ cell expansion by flow cytometry. This clonotype was obtained from a human donor with aplastic anemia. The chain uses TRBV6-1 and TRBJ1-2, with 9 bases identical to TRBD1. Sequencing was done on a sample of sorted CD4+, CD8+, or CD8+CD57+ T cells (not recorded which) from PBMCs. The CDR3 bases are TGTGCCAGCAGTCCTACCCTTGGGACAGGGTCCCCCTATGGCTACACCTTC. Protein product: CASSPTLGTGSPYGYTF.